This T cell receptor (beta chain) was sequenced for a study of CD8 T cells in ankylosing spondylitis. The study, taken as a whole, reports: The clones that were linked to disease were reported to be significantly enriched in matched synovial fluid samples from ankylosing spondylitis patients.

This clonotype was seen ten or more times. Its antigen is not known. The authors made TCR beta libraries by quantitative 5'-RACE with molecular barcodes. TCRdb fed the 5' RACE reads into MiXCR, producing one record per CDR3 protein. Altogether approximately 220,000 distinct CDR3 sequences are present, around 25% being singletons, with the ten largest covering 5% to 7.5%. Trimming pared 5 bases from V and 6 bases from J, leaving 11 bases between. The CDR3 spans 12 residues. Germline assignment: CDR1 SEHNR and CDR2 FQNEAQ (reference sequence). The chain is built from TRBV7-9 and TRBJ2-7; D is perhaps TRBD1 (6 bases). Sample: blood, either unsorted or a sorted T cell fraction (not recorded which). The sequence came from a male donor with ankylosing spondylitis or in good health (not recorded which). CDR3 nucleotide sequence: TGTGCCAGCAGCCCCTCGGACAGCGAGCAGTACTTC. Translation gives CASSPSDSEQYF.